The source of this T cell receptor (beta chain) is a study of response to subunit inactivated influenza vaccine. In this sample, this clonotype turned up many times. Each CDR3 protein is one row after TCRdb ran MiXCR on the RT-PCR reads. The sample carries 630,000 or so distinct CDR3 sequences, 15% to 19% recorded once. The source was PBMCs from blood, collected 11 to 12 days after vaccination. The sequence was obtained from a middle-aged man who received an inactivated influenza vaccine.

The CDR3: CASSLDARGSSPLHF. CDR3 coding DNA: TGTGCCAGCAGCTTGGACGCCAGGGGTAGTTCACCCCTCCACTTT. J is TRBJ1-6 and V is TRBV5-5, with a possible D match to TRBD1 (6 bases). V lost 0 bases to trimming and J lost 9 bases, with 13 bases between them. The CDR3 loop spans 15 amino acids. The germline CDR1 and CDR2 sequences are SGHKS and YYEKEE (reference sequence).